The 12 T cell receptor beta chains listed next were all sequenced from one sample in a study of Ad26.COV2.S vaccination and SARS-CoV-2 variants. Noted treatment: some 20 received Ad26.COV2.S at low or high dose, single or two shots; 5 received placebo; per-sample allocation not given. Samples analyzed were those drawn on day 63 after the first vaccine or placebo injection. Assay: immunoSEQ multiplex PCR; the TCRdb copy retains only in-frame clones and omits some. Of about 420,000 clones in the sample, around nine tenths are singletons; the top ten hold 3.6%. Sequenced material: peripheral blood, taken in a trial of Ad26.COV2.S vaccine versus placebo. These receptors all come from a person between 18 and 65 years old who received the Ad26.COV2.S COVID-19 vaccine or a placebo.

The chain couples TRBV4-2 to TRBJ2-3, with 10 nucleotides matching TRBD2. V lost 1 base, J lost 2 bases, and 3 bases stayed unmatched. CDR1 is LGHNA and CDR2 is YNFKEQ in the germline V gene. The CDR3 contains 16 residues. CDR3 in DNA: TGTGCCAGCAGCCAAGCGAGCGGGGGGGCCACAGATACGCAGTATTTT. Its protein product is CASSQASGGATDTQYF.

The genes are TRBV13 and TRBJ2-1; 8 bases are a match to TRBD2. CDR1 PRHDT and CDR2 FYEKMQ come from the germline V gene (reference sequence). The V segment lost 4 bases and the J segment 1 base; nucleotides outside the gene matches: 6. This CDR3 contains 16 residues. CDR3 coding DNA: TGTGCCAGCAGCTCTTTAGCGGGGATTTCCTACAATGAGCAGTTCTTC. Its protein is CASSSLAGISYNEQFF.

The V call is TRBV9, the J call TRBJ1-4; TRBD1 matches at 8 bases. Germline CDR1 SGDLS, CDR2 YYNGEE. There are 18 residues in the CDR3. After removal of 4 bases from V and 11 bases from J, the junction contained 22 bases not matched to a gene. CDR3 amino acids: CASSPGAAGGASESKLFF. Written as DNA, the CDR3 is TGTGCCAGCAGCCCCGGGGCGGCAGGGGGCGCGTCCGAAAGTAAACTGTTTTTT.

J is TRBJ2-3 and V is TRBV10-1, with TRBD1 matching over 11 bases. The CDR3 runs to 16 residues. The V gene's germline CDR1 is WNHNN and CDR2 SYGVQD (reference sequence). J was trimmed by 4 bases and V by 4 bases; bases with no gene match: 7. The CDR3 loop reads CASSGGQGEYADTQYF. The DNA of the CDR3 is TGCGCCAGCAGTGGGGGACAGGGGGAGTACGCAGATACGCAGTATTTT.

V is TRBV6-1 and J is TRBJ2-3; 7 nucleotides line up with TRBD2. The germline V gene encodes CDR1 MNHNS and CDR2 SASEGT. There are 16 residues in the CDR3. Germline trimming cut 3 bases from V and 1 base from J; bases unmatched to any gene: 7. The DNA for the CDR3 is TGTGCCAGCAGTGACATATCAGGGAGGGGCACAGATACGCAGTATTTT. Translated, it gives CASSDISGRGTDTQYF.

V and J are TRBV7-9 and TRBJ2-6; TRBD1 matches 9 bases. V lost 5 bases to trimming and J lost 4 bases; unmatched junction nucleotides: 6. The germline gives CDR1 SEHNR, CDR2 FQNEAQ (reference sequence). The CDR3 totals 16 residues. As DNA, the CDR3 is TGTGCCAGCAGCGGGACAGGGTCGGTCGGGGCCAACGTCCTGACTTTC. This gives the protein CASSGTGSVGANVLTF.

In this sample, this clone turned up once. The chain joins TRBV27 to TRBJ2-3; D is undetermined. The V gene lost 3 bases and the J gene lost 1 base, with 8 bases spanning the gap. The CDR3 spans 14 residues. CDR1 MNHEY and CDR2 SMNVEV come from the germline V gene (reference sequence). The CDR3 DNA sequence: TGTGCCAGCAGTTTCCGGTGGGGCACAGATACGCAGTATTTT. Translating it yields CASSFRWGTDTQYF.

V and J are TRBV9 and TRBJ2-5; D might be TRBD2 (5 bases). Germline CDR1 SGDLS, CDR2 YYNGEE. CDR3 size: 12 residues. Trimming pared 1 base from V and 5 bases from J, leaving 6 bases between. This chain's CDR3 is CASSVSGETQYF. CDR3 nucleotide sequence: TGTGCCAGCAGCGTATCGGGGGAGACCCAGTACTTC.

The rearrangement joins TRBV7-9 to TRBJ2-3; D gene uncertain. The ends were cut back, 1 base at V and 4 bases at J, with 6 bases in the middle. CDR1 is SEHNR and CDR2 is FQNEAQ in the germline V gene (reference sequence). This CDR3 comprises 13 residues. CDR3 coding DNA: TGTGCCAGCAGCTTAGTTTTGGCAGATACGCAGTATTTT. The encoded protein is CASSLVLADTQYF.

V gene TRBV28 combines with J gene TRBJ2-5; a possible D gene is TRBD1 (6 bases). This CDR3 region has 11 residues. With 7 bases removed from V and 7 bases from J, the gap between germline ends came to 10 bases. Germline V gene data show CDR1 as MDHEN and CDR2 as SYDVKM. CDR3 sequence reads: CASKKQGTQYF. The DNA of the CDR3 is TGTGCCAGCAAAAAACAGGGGACCCAGTACTTC.

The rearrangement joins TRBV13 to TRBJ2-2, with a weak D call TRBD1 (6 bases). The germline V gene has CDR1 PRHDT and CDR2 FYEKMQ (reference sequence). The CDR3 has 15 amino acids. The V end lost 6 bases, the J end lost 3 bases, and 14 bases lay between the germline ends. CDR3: CASSSRDTDTGELFF. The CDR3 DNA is TGTGCCAGCAGTTCCCGGGACACAGACACCGGGGAGCTGTTTTTT.

The CDR3 is CASSPRDSLNGYTF. DNA of the CDR3: TGTGCCAGCAGCCCTCGGGACAGTTTGAATGGCTACACCTTC. The chain links TRBV7-9 to TRBJ1-2, with 7 bases fitting TRBD1. CDR1 SEHNR and CDR2 FQNEAQ come from the germline V gene (reference sequence). The CDR3 covers 14 residues. After removal of 5 bases from V and 6 bases from J, the junction contained 9 bases not matched to a gene.